A selection of T cell receptor beta chains follows, all from one sample in a study of blood T cells in healthy people across ages. TCRdb independently ran MiXCR on the 5' RACE reads; one entry per CDR3 protein. The table records approximately 1.5 million distinct CDR3 sequences, roughly 32% of them present only once. The specimen was blood. Source of these receptors: a woman aged 25-40 years in good health. CDR3s include the opening cysteine and the closing phenylalanine or tryptophan. D genes are given only for firm matches. Size values are once, few and many counts, or a class for expanded clones, and some rows have none.

d_gene,abundance,j_gene,len,v_gene,CDR3nt,CDR3aa
TRBD1,NA,TRBJ2-2,19,TRBV24-1,TGTGCCACCAGTGATTTGGGACAGGACGCTTACCGGCGCACCGGGGAGCTGTTTTTT,CATSDLGQDAYRRTGELFF
TRBD1,NA,TRBJ2-1,15,TRBV13,TGTGCCAGCAGCCTAACCTTATTAGGGGGCTATGAGCAGTTCTTC,CASSLTLLGGYEQFF
NA,NA,TRBJ1-2,14,TRBV21-1,TGTGCCAGCAGCAAAGTTGGGAGGGTAGATGGCTACACCTTC,CASSKVGRVDGYTF
NA,NA,TRBJ1-4,15,TRBV30,TGTGCCTGGAATCCCGGGGGAGCCACTAATGAAAAACTGTTTTTT,CAWNPGGATNEKLFF
TRBD1,NA,TRBJ2-3,13,TRBV29-1,TGCAGCACGGGGGACAGGGGCACAGATACGCAGTATTTT,CSTGDRGTDTQYF
NA,few,TRBJ1-1,14,TRBV20-1,TGCAGTGCTACCCTCGGGGGGGCACCCTCTGAAGCTTTCTTT,CSATLGGAPSEAFF
TRBD2,few,TRBJ2-1,17,TRBV6-5,TGTGCCAGCAGTTTACGAGCGGGAGGCATTTCCTACAATGAGCAGTTCTTC,CASSLRAGGISYNEQFF
NA,NA,TRBJ1-1,12,TRBV12-3/TRBV12-4,TGTGCCAGCAGCATAGGACAGTTTGAAGCTTTCTTT,CASSIGQFEAFF
NA,NA,TRBJ1-6,14,TRBV20-1,TGCAGTGCTCCCTCGGGGAGGCAGGGAGGACCCCTCCACTTT,CSAPSGRQGGPLHF
NA,NA,TRBJ1-5,13,TRBV12-3/TRBV12-4,TGTGCCAGCAGTTTAGCTAGCAATCGGCCCCAGCATTTT,CASSLASNRPQHF
NA,NA,TRBJ1-1,14,TRBV11-2,TGTGCCAGCAGCTTAGAAGGGGTTTACACTGAAGCTTTCTTT,CASSLEGVYTEAFF
NA,many,TRBJ2-7,15,TRBV7-9,TGTGCCAGCAGTTCCGGGACCCATAGGAATTACGAGCAGTACTTC,CASSSGTHRNYEQYF
NA,NA,TRBJ2-1,19,TRBV7-9,NA,CASSFYICSGAGVGNEQFF
TRBD2,many,TRBJ2-1,14,TRBV14,TGTGCCAGCAGCCCAACCGGGACTACCGATGAGCAGTTCTTC,CASSPTGTTDEQFF
TRBD2,many,TRBJ2-1,15,TRBV20-1,TGCAGTGCAGACAGGTTCGGGGGGGCCTGGGATGAGCAGTTCTTC,CSADRFGGAWDEQFF
TRBD1,few,TRBJ1-2,16,TRBV5-1,TGCGCCAGCAGCGAAGACAGGGCGCTCTTTGGCTATGGCTACACCTTC,CASSEDRALFGYGYTF
NA,NA,TRBJ2-3,17,TRBV10-1,TGCGCCAGCAGTGAGCGGGGCCTAGCGAGAGGGACAGATACGCAGTATTTT,CASSERGLARGTDTQYF
NA,NA,TRBJ2-3,15,TRBV18,TGTGCCAGCTCCTCCCTGCGGGTGCGGACAGATACGCAGTATTTT,CASSSLRVRTDTQYF
NA,few,TRBJ2-1,15,TRBV7-8,TGTGCCAGCAGCTTAGGACAGAACCCATACAATGAGCAGTTCTTC,CASSLGQNPYNEQFF
NA,NA,TRBJ2-5,14,TRBV28,TGTGCCAGCAGTTTAAGCCCTAGCAAGGAGACCCAGTACTTC,CASSLSPSKETQYF
NA,many,TRBJ2-3,11,TRBV29-1,TGCAGCGTGGAAACGCTGGATACGCAGTATTTT,CSVETLDTQYF
TRBD2,few,TRBJ2-7,14,TRBV10-2,TGCGCCAGTAGGGGACGGGAGGGAATCTACGAGCAGTACTTC,CASRGREGIYEQYF
TRBD2,NA,TRBJ2-2,16,TRBV29-1,TGCAGCGTTATCCCCCCAGGCGGGAGAGGGACCGGGGAGCTGTTTTTT,CSVIPPGGRGTGELFF
NA,many,TRBJ2-1,14,TRBV7-2,TGTGCCAGCACCAGACCCCCACTAGCTTATGAGCAGTTCTTC,CASTRPPLAYEQFF
NA,NA,TRBJ2-3,14,TRBV20-1,TGCAGTGCCCCCCCGCGGCTAATTGACAATACGCAGTATTTT,CSAPPRLIDNTQYF
NA,NA,TRBJ2-7,13,TRBV11-1,TGTGCCAGCAGCCCCGCGGAACCCTACGAGCAGTACTTC,CASSPAEPYEQYF
NA,few,TRBJ1-5,17,TRBV6-5,TGTGCCAGCAGTCTTCTCGGGGACATAGGAAGCAATCAGCCCCAGCATTTT,CASSLLGDIGSNQPQHF
TRBD1,NA,TRBJ2-1,17,TRBV5-1,TGCGCCAGCAGCTCACCCAAACCGGGACAGGGGGCCAATGAGCAGTTCTTC,CASSSPKPGQGANEQFF
NA,NA,TRBJ1-4,17,TRBV12-3/TRBV12-4,TGTGCCAGCAGTTTTCGATTCTTACCCGCAACTAATGAAAAACTGTTTTTT,CASSFRFLPATNEKLFF
NA,NA,TRBJ2-3,16,TRBV28,TGTGCCAGCAGTTTGTCCAAACCCCCTAGCACAGATACGCAGTATTTT,CASSLSKPPSTDTQYF
NA,NA,TRBJ2-5,15,TRBV7-9,TGTGCCAGCAGCTTAGACACCGCGAGGGGGTGGACCCAGTACTTC,CASSLDTARGWTQYF
TRBD1,many,TRBJ2-3,14,TRBV10-3,TGTGCCATCAGCGGACAGGGAAGCACAGATACGCAGTATTTT,CAISGQGSTDTQYF
NA,NA,TRBJ2-7,13,TRBV19,TGTGCCAGTAGTATAGGGGCAGCCTACGAGCAGTACTTC,CASSIGAAYEQYF
TRBD2,few,TRBJ2-1,20,TRBV3-1,TGTGCCAGCAGCAATACCGGGACTAGCGGGAGCCGCGGTGGGAGCAATGAGCAGTTCTTC,CASSNTGTSGSRGGSNEQFF